This note documents a single T cell receptor beta chain sequence. The CDR3 is 16 residues long. Germline CDR1 and CDR2: LNHDA and SQIVND (reference sequence). The V and J ends lost 9 bases and 5 bases, in that order; junction bases with no gene match: 16. Per the study methods: Reference gene primers were amplified, and this amplification served to estimate nucleated cell counts. TCRdb's copy holds only in-frame clones and misses some; the assay was immunoSEQ multiplex PCR. The D gene and trimming were derived from the DNA, and the V and J assignments and clone size from that table. The data hold about 45,000 clones, with roughly 90% observed a single time. The data belong to a study of blood T cell repertoires in COVID-19. On the study more broadly: Donors in the United States, Italy and Spain gave samples during acute or convalescent COVID-19. Sample material is recorded as cDNA or gDNA derived from T cells, B-cell-depleted T cells, or PBMCs.

The clonotype comes from a woman aged 80 or older with active COVID-19. The genes are TRBV19 and TRBJ2-7; 10 bases map to TRBD2. Sequenced sample: peripheral blood. The CDR3 DNA follows: TGTGCCAGCGCTAGCGGGGGCTCGGTTAGGCCCCACGAGCAGTACTTC. It translates to CASASGGSVRPHEQYF.